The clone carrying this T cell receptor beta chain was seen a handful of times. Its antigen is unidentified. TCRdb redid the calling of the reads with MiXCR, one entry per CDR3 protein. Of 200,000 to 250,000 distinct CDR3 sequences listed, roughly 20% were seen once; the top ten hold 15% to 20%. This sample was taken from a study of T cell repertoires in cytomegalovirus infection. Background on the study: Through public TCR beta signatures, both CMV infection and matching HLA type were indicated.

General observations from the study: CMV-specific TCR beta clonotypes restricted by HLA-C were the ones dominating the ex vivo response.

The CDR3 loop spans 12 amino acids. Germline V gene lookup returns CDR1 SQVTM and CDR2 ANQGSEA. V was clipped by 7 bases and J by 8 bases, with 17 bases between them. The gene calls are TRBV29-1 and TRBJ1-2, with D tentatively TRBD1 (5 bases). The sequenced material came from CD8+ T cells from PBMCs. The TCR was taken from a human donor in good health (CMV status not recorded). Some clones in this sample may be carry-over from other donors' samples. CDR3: CSGGLRGEGYTF. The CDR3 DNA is TGCAGCGGGGGACTAAGGGGCGAGGGCTACACCTTC. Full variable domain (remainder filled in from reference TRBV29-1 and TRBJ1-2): SAVISQKPSRDICQRGTSLTIQCQVDSQVTMMFWYRQQPGQSLTLIATANQGSEATYESGFVIDKFPISRPNLTFSTLTVSNMSPEDSSIYLCSGGLRGEGYTFGSGTRLTVV.